This TCR beta chain originates from a study of blood T cell repertoires in COVID-19. Study-wide background: Sites across the United States, Italy and Spain contributed samples from acute and convalescent COVID-19. T cells, B-cell-depleted T cells, or PBMCs provided the cDNA or gDNA that served as material.

After removal of 4 bases from V and 6 bases from J, the junction contained 9 bases not matched to a gene. The CDR3 has 16 residues. The germline V gene encodes CDR1 MNHEY and CDR2 SVGEGT. In the authors' methods: Cell counts per sample came from amplifying reference gene primers. Some clones are missing from TCRdb's copy, which holds only in-frame ones; the method was immunoSEQ multiplex PCR. V, J and clone size reflect that table, while D and trimming were determined from the DNA. The profile shows approximately 150,000 clones, roughly 88% of them singletons. The genes are TRBV6-2 or TRBV6-3 and TRBJ2-1; 10 bases line up with TRBD2. Sequencing used peripheral blood. This TCR derives from a man in his sixties with active or convalescent COVID-19. CDR3 region: CASSSSGAGGPNEQFF. DNA for the CDR3: TGTGCCAGCAGTTCCTCTGGAGCGGGGGGGCCCAATGAGCAGTTCTTC.